Listed here is a single TCR beta chain. Germline CDR1 and CDR2: MNHEY and SMNVEV (reference sequence). This CDR3 has 12 amino acids. Trimming took 4 bases from V and 8 from J, leaving 10 bases between them. This entry is derived from a study of metastatic and nonmetastatic thyroid tumors. Among the patients, none had received any treatment before thyroid surgery. TCRdb re-analyzed the PCR reads using MiXCR. The sample lists some 5,000 clones, about 15% occurring once. What was sequenced was adjacent normal tissue. This receptor was identified in a female donor with papillary thyroid cancer or a benign thyroid nodule (not recorded which). Some clones in this sample may be carry-over from other donors' samples. The rearrangement joins TRBV27 to TRBJ2-3; D not certain. The CDR3 region has the DNA TGTGCCAGCAGTTCGTCTCTAGGTACGCAGTATTTT. It yields the protein CASSSSLGTQYF.